This TCR beta chain was sequenced in a study of blood T cell repertoires in COVID-19. In the study overall: PBMCs, B-cell-depleted T cells, or T cells provided the cDNA or gDNA that made up the material.

This CDR3 contains 15 residues. The germline V gene has CDR1 ENHRY and CDR2 SYGVKD. Trimming removed 6 bases at V and 5 bases at J, with 17 bases between. Authors' data handling: For nucleated cells, counts were estimated from reference gene primer amplification. Clones were read by immunoSEQ multiplex PCR, and TCRdb kept only the in-frame ones, dropping some. V and J calls plus clone size are reproduced from that table; the DNA served to infer D and trimming. The data show about 150,000 clones, with roughly 87% seen just once and about 4.1% held by the top ten. The TCR was taken from a woman aged 55-69 years with active or convalescent COVID-19. The rearrangement links TRBV10-3 to TRBJ2-1; D unresolved. Sample: peripheral blood. The DNA for the CDR3 is TGTGCCATCAGGAAAACAGTCGCTTGGGACAATGAGCAGTTCTTC. Residues: CAIRKTVAWDNEQFF.